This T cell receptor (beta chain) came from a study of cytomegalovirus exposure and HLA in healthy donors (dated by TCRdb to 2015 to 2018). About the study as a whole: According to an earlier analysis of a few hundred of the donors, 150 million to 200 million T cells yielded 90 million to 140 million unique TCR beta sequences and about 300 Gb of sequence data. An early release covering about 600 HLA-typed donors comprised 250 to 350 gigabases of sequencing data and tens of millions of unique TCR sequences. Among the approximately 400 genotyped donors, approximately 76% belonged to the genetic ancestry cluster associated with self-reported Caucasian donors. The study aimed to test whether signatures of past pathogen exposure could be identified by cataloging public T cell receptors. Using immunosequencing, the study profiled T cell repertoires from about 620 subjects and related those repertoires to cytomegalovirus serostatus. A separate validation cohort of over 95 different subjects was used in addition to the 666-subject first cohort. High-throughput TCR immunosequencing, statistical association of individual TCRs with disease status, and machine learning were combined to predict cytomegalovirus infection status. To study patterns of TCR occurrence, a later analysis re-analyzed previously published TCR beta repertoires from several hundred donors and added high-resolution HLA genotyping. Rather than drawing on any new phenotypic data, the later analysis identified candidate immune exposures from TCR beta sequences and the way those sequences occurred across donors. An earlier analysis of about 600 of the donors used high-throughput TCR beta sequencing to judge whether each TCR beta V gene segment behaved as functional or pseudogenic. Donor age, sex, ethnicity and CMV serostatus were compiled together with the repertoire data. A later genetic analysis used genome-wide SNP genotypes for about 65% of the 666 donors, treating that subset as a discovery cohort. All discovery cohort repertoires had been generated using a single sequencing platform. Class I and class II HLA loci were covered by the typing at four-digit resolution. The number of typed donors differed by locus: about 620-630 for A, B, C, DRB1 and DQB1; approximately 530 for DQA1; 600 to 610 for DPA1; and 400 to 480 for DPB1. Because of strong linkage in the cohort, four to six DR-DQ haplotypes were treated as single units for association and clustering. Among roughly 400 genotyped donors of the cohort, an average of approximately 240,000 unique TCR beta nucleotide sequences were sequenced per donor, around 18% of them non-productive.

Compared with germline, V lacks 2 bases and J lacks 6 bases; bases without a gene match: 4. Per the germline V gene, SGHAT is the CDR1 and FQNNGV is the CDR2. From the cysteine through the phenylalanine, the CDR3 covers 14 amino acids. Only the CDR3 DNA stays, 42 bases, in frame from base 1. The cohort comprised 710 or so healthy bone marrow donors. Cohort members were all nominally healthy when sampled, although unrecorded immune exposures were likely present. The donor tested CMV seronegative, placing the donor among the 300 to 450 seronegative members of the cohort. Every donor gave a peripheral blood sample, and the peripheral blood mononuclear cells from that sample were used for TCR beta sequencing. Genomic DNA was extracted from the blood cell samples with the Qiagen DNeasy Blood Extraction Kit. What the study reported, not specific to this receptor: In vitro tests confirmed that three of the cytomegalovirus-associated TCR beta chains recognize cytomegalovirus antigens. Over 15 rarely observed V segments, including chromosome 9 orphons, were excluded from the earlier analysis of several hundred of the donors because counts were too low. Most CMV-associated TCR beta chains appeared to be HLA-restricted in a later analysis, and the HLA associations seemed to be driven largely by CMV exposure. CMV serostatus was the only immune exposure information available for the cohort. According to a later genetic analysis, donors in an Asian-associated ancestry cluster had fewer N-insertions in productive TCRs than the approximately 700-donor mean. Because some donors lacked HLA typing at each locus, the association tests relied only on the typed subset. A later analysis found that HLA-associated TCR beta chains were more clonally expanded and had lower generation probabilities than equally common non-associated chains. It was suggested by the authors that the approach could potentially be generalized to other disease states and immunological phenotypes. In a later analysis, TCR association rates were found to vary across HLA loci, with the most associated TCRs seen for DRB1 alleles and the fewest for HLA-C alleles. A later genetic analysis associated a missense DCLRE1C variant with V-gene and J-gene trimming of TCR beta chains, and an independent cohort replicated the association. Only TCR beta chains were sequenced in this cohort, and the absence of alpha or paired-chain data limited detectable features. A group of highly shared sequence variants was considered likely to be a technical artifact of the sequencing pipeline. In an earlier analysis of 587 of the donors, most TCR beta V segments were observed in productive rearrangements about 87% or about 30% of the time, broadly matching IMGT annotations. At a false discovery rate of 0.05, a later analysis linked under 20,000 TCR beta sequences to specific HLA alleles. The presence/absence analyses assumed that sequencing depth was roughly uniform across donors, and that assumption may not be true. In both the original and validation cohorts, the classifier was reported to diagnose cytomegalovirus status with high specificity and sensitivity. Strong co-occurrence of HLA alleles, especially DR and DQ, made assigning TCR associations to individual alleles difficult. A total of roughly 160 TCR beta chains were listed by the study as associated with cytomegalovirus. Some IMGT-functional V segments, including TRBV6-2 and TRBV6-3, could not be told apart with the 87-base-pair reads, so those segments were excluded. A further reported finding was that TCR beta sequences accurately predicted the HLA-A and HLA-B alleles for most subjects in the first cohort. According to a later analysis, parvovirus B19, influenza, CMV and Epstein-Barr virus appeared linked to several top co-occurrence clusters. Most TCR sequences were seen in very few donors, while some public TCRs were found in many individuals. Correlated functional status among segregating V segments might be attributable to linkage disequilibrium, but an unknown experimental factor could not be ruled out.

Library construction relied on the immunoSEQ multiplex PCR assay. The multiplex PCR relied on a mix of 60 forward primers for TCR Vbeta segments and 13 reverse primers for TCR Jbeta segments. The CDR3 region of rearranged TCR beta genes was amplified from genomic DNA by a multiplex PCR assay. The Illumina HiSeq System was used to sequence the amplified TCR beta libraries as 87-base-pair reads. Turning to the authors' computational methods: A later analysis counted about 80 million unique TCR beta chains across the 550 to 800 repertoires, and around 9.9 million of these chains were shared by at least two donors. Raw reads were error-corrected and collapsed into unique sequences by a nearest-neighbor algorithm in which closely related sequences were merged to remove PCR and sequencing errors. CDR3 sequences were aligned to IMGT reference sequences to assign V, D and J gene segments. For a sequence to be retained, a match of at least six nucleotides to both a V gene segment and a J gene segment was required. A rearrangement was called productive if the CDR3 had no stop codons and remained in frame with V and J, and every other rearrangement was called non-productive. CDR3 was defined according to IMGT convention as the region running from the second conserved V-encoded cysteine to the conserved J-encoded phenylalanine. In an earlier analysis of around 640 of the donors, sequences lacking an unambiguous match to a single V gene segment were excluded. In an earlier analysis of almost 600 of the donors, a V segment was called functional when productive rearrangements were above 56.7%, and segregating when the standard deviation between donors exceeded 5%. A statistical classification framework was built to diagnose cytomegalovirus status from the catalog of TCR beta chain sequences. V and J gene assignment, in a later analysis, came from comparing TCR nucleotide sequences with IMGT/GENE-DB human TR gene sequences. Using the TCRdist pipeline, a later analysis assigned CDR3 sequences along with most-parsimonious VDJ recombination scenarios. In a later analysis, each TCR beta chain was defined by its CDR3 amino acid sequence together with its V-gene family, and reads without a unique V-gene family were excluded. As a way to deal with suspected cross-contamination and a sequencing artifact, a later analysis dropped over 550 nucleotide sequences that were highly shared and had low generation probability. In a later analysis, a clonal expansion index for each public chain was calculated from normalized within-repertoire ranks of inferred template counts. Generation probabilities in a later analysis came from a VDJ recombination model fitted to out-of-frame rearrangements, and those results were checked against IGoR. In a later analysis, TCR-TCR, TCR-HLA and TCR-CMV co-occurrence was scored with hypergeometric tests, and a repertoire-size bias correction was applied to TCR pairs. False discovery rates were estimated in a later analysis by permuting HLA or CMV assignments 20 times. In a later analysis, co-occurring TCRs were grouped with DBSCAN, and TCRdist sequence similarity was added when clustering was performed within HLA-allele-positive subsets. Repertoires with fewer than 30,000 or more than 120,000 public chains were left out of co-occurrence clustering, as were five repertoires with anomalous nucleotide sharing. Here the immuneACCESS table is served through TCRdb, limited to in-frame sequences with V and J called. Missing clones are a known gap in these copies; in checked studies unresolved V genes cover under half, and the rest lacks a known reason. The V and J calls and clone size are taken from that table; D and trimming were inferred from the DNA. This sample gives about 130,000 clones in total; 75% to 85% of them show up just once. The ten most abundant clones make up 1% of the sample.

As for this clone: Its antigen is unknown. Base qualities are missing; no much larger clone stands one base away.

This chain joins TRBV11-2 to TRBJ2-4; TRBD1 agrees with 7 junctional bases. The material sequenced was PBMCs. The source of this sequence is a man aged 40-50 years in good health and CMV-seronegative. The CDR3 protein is CASSLRGPPNIQYF. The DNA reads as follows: TGTGCCAGCAGCTTAAGGGGGCCGCCAAACATTCAGTACTTC. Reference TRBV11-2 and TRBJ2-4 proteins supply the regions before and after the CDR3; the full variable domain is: EAGVAQSPRYKIIEKRQSVAFWCNPISGHATLYWYQQILGQGPKLLIQFQNNGVVDDSQLPKDRFSAERLKGVDSTLKIQPAKLEDSAVYLCASSLRGPPNIQYFGAGTRLSVL.